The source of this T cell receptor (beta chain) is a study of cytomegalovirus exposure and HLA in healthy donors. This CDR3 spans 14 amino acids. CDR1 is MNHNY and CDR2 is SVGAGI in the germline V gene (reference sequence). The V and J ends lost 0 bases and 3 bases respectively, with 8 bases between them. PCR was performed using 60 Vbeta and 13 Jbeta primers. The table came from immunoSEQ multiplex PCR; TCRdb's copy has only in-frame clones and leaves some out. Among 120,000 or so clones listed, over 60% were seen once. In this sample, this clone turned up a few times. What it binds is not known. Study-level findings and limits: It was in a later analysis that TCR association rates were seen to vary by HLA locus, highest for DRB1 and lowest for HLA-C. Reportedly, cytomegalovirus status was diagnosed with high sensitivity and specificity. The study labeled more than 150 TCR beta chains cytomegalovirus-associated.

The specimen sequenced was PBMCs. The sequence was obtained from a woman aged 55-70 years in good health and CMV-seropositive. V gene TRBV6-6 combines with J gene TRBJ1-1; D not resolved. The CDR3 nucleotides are TGTGCCAGCAGTTACTCGACTGCTTACACTGAAGCTTTCTTT. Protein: CASSYSTAYTEAFF.